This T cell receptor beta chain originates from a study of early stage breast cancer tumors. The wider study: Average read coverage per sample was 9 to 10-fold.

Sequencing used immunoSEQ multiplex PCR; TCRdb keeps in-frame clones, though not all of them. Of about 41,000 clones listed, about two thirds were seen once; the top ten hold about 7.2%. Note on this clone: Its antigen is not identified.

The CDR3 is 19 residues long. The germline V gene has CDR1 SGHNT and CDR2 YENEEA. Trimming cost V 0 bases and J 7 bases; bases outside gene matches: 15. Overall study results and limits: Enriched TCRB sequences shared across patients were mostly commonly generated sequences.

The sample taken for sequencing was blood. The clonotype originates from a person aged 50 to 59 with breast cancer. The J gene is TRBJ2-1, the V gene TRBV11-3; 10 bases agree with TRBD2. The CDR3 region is CASSLDPFVSLAGVNEQFF. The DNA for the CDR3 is TGTGCCAGCAGCTTAGATCCCTTTGTCAGCCTAGCGGGAGTAAATGAGCAGTTCTTC. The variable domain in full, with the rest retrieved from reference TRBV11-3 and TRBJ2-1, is EAGVVQSPRYKIIEKKQPVAFWCNPISGHNTLYWYLQNLGQGPELLIRYENEEAVDDSQLPKDRFSAERLKGVDSTLKIQPAELGDSAVYLCASSLDPFVSLAGVNEQFFGPGTRLTVL.